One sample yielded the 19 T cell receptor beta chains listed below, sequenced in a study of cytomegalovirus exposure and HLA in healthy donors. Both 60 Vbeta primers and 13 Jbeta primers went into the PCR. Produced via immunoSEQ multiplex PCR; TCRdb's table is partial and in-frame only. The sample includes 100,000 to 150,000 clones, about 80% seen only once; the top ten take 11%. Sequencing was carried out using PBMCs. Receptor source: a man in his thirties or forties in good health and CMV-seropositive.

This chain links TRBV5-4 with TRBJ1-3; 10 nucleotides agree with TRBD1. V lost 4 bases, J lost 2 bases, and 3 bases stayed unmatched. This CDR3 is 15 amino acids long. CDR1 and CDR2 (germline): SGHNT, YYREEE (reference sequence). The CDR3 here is CASSGGTGAGNTIYF. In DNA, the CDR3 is TGTGCCAGCAGCGGGGGGACAGGGGCTGGAAACACCATATATTTT.

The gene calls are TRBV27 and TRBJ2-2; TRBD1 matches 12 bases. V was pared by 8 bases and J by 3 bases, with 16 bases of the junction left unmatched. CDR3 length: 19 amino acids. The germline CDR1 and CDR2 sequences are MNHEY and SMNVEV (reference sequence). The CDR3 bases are TGTGCCAGCTACCTCGTAGGGGGGGGGACAGGGGGCGACACCGGGGAGCTGTTTTTT. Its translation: CASYLVGGGTGGDTGELFF.

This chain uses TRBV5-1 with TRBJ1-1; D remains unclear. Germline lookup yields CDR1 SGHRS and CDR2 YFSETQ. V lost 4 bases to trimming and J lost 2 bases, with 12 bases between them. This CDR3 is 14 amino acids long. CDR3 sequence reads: CASSTRGQNTEAFF. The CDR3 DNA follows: TGCGCCAGCAGCACGCGGGGTCAAAACACTGAAGCTTTCTTT.

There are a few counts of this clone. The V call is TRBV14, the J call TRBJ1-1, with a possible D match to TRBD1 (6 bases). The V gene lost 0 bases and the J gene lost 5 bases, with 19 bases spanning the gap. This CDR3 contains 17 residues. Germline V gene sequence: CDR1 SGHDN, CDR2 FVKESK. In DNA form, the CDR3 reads TGTGCCAGCAGCCAAGATTTCGGGGCAGGGGTTAGGACTGAAGCTTTCTTT. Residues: CASSQDFGAGVRTEAFF.

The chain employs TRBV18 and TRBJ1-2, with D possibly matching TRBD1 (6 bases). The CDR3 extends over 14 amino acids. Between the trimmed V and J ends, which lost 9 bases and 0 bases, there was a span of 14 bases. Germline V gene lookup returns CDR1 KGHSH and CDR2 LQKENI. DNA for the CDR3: TGTGCCAGTAGCCCGGGACAAGCTAACTATGGCTACACCTTC. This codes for CASSPGQANYGYTF.

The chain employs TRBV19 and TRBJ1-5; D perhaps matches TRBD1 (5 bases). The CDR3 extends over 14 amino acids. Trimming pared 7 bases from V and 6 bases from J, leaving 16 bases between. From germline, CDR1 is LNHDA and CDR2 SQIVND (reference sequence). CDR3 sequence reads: CASIGPRRGQPQHF. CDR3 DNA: TGTGCCAGTATTGGCCCCCGGAGGGGTCAGCCCCAGCATTTT.

DNA of the CDR3: TGTGCCAGCTCAACGACAGATGGAACCTACGAGCAGTACTTC. Its translation is CASSTTDGTYEQYF. The chain combines TRBV18 with TRBJ2-7; perhaps TRBD1 as D (5 bases). Germline CDR1 and CDR2: KGHSH and LQKENI. This CDR3 is built from 14 residues. V was shortened by 5 bases and J by 2 bases, with 13 bases between the two germline ends. The full variable domain, completed using reference TRBV18 and TRBJ2-7, is NAGVMQNPRHLVRRRGQEARLRCSPMKGHSHVYWYRQLPEEGLKFMVYLQKENIIDESGMPKERFSAEFPKEGPSILRIQQVVRGDSAAYFCASSTTDGTYEQYFGPGTRLTVT.

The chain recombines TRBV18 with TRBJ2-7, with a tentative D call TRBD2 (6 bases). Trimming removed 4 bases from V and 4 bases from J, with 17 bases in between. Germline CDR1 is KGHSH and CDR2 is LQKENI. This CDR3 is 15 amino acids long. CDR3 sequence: CASSLNLAVPYEQYF. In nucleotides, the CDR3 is TGTGCCAGCTCACTGAACTTAGCGGTTCCTTACGAGCAGTACTTC.

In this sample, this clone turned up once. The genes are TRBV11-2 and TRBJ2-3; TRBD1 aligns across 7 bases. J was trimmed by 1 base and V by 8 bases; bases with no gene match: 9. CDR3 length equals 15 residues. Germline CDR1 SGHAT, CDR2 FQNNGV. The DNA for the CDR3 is TGTGCCAGCTGGGAAACAGGGGTTCGCACAGATACGCAGTATTTT. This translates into CASWETGVRTDTQYF.

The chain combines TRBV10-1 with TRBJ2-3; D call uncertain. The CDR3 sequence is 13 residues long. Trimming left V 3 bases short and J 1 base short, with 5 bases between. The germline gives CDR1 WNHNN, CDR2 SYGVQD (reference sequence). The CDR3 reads CASSELGTDTQYF. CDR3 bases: TGCGCCAGCAGTGAACTGGGCACAGATACGCAGTATTTT.

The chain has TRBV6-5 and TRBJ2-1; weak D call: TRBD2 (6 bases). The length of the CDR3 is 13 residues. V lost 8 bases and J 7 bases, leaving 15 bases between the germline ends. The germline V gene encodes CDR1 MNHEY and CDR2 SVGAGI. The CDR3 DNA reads TGTGCCAGCGGGAGGACCGGTACAAATGAGCAGTTCTTC. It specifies CASGRTGTNEQFF.

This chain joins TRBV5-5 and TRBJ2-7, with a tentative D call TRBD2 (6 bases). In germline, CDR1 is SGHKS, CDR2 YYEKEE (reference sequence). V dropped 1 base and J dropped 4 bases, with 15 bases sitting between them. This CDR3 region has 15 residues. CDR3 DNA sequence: TGTGCCAGCAGCTTGTCGGCGGGATCACCTTACGAGCAGTACTTC. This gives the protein CASSLSAGSPYEQYF. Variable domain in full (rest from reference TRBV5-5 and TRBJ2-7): DAGVTQSPTHLIKTRGQQVTLRCSPISGHKSVSWYQQVLGQGPQFIFQYYEKEERGRGNFPDRFSARQFPNYSSELNVNALLLGDSALYLCASSLSAGSPYEQYFGPGTRLTVT.

CDR3 coding DNA: TGCGCCAGCAGCTCTAGAGGACAGGGCAACACAGATACGCAGTATTTT. Amino acids: CASSSRGQGNTDTQYF. V and J are TRBV5-1 and TRBJ2-3, with 8 bases that match TRBD1. Germline values: CDR1 SGHRS, CDR2 YFSETQ. V lost 3 bases and J lost 2; bases outside the gene matches: 8. This CDR3 region has 16 residues.

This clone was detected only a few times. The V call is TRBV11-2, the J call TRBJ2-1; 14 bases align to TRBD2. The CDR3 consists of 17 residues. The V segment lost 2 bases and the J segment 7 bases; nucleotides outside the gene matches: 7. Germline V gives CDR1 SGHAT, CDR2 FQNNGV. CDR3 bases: TGTGCCAGCAGCTTATCCGGGACTAGCGGGAGTGGGAATGAGCAGTTCTTC. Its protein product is CASSLSGTSGSGNEQFF.

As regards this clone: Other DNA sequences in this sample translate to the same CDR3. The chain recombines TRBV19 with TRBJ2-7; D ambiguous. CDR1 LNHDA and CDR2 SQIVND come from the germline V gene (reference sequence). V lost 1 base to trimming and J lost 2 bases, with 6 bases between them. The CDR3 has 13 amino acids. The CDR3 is CASSIGTAYEQYF. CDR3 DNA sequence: TGTGCCAGTAGTATAGGAACAGCCTACGAGCAGTACTTC. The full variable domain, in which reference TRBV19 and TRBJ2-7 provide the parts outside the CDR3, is DGGITQSPKYLFRKEGQNVTLSCEQNLNHDAMYWYRQDPGQGLRLIYYSQIVNDFQKGDIAEGYSVSREKKESFPLTVTSAQKNPTAFYLCASSIGTAYEQYFGPGTRLTVT.

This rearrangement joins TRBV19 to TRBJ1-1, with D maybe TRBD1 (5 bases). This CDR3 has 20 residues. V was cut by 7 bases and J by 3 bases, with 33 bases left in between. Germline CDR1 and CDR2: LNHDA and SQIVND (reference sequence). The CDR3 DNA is TGTGCCAGTATGAAAAAAACTGGTGGAGGGAGATTTGAAGGGGACACTGAAGCTTTCTTT. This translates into CASMKKTGGGRFEGDTEAFF.

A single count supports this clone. The DNA for the CDR3 is TGTGCCAGCAGTTTATTGAGGACAGGGGGTGGGCTGGAGACCCAGTACTTC. It codes for CASSLLRTGGGLETQYF. The chain uses TRBV27 and TRBJ2-5, with 10 nucleotides matching TRBD1. Germline CDR1 and CDR2: MNHEY and SMNVEV (reference sequence). The CDR3 runs 17 residues. J was trimmed by 5 bases and V by 1 base; bases with no gene match: 10.

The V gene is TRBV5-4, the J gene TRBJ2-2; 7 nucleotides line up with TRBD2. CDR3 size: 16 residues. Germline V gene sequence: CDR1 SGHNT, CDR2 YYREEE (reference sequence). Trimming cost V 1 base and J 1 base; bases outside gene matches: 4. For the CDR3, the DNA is TGTGCCAGCAGCTTGAGGCGGGAGTTGAACACCGGGGAGCTGTTTTTT. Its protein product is CASSLRRELNTGELFF.

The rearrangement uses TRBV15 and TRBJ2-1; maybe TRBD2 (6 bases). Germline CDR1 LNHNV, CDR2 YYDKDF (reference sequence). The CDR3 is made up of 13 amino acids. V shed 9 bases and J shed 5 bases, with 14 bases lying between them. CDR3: CATQAGLNNEQFF. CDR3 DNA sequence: TGTGCCACTCAGGCGGGACTTAACAATGAGCAGTTCTTC.